This T cell receptor (beta chain) emerged from a study of shared clonotypes between healthy human individuals. Germline assignment: CDR1 KGHSH and CDR2 LQKENI. The CDR3 has 15 amino acids. V lost 3 bases, J lost 0 bases, and 10 bases lay in between. The table came from immunoSEQ multiplex PCR; TCRdb's copy has only in-frame clones and leaves some out. The table has 2 million to 2.5 million clones, approximately 94% seen once; the top ten hold around 0.13%. Broader study findings: Of the naive CD4 clonotypes, about 5% were shared across several donors.

Remarks on this clone: Its antigen is undetermined.

Specimen: naive CD4+ T cells sorted from blood. The sample's subset: CD45RA+ positively selected. The J gene is TRBJ2-3, the V gene TRBV18; D might be TRBD1 (5 bases). This clonotype was obtained from a man younger than 35 in good health. CDR3 sequence (DNA): TGTGCCAGCTCACCGGTGACAGTCAGCACAGATACGCAGTATTTT. It is translated as CASSPVTVSTDTQYF.